These 32 T cell receptor beta chains were sequenced from one sample in a study of blood T cell repertoires in COVID-19. Using immunoSEQ multiplex PCR, the repertoire was profiled, and TCRdb retains in-frame clones only, with some absent. Of about 150,000 clones in the sample, roughly 85% are singletons; the top ten hold about 3.5%. The sequenced material came from peripheral blood. The receptors here all came from a man aged 65 to 85 with acute or convalescent COVID-19.

The chain uses TRBV25-1 and TRBJ2-3; 7 bases agree with TRBD2. The ends lost 7 bases at V and 0 bases at J; junction bases unmatched: 7. CDR1 is MGHDK, CDR2 SYGVNS, per germline. This CDR3 is built from 15 residues. CDR3 in amino acids: CASTSLAESTDTQYF. CDR3 nucleotide sequence: TGTGCCAGCACCTCTCTAGCGGAGAGCACAGATACGCAGTATTTT.

V is TRBV27 and J is TRBJ2-7; 10 bases fit TRBD1. CDR1 MNHEY and CDR2 SMNVEV come from the germline V gene (reference sequence). This CDR3 region has 15 residues. Trimming at V came to 2 bases and at J to 6 bases, leaving 7 bases not matched to a gene. CDR3 amino acids: CASSLGTGVPSEQYF. The CDR3 DNA reads TGTGCCAGCAGTTTAGGGACAGGGGTCCCCTCCGAGCAGTACTTC.

The chain carries TRBV25-1 and TRBJ2-7; TRBD1 might be the D (5 bases). Germline V gene data show CDR1 as MGHDK and CDR2 as SYGVNS. The length of the CDR3 is 12 residues. The V and J ends lost 2 bases and 3 bases respectively, with 5 bases between them. In DNA, the CDR3 is TGTGCCAGCAGTGAACAGGGCTACGAGCAGTACTTC. Its protein product is CASSEQGYEQYF.

The chain couples TRBV15 to TRBJ2-1; 8 nucleotides line up with TRBD2. The CDR3 spans 12 residues. Germline V gene sequence: CDR1 LNHNV, CDR2 YYDKDF (reference sequence). V lost 8 bases, J lost 5 bases, and 2 bases stayed unmatched. CDR3 in amino acids: CATLGLDNEQFF. As DNA, the CDR3 is TGTGCCACCCTGGGACTAGACAATGAGCAGTTCTTC. The full variable domain, completed using reference TRBV15 and TRBJ2-1, is DAMVIQNPRYQVTQFGKPVTLSCSQTLNHNVMYWYQQKSSQAPKLLFHYYDKDFNNEADTPDNFQSRRPNTSFCFLDIRSPGLGDTAMYLCATLGLDNEQFFGPGTRLTVL.

The chain is built from TRBV2 and TRBJ2-1, with D possibly matching TRBD1 (5 bases). In germline, CDR1 is SNHLY, CDR2 FYNNEI. This CDR3 comprises 15 residues. V lost 5 bases to trimming and J lost 4 bases, with 15 bases between them. This CDR3 reads CASSLRQGGYNEQFF. DNA of the CDR3: TGTGCCAGCAGTCTACGCCAGGGTGGGTACAATGAGCAGTTCTTC. Together with reference TRBV2 and TRBJ2-1, the CDR3 gives the full variable domain: EPEVTQTPSHQVTQMGQEVILRCVPISNHLYFYWYRQILGQKVEFLVSFYNNEISEKSEIFDDQFSVERPDGSNFTLKIRSTKLEDSAMYFCASSLRQGGYNEQFFGPGTRLTVL.

J is TRBJ1-6 and V is TRBV6-5; unclear D gene. CDR3 length equals 15 residues. With 2 bases removed from V and 7 bases from J, the gap between germline ends came to 12 bases. Germline V gives CDR1 MNHEY, CDR2 SVGAGI. The CDR3 here is CASSYRQAGNSPLHF. The CDR3, as DNA: TGTGCCAGCAGTTACAGGCAGGCGGGGAATTCACCCCTCCACTTT.

The J gene is TRBJ2-5, the V gene TRBV7-8; D remains ambiguous. V dropped 1 base and J dropped 5 bases, with 8 bases sitting between them. The CDR3 has 13 amino acids. Germline V gene lookup returns CDR1 SGHVS and CDR2 FQNEAQ. The CDR3 sequence: CASSLGPTETQYF. The CDR3 DNA sequence: TGTGCCAGCAGCTTAGGGCCCACGGAGACCCAGTACTTC.

This clone showed up just once. The chain links TRBV19 to TRBJ2-7; 7 bases are shared with TRBD1. Germline CDR1 reads LNHDA; CDR2 reads SQIVND (reference sequence). This CDR3 region has 15 residues. V dropped 3 bases and J dropped 0; count of bases not matched to a gene: 5. Here the CDR3 reads CASSIPGQTSYEQYF. The CDR3 region has the DNA TGTGCCAGTAGTATCCCGGGACAGACCTCCTACGAGCAGTACTTC.

The chain employs TRBV9 and TRBJ2-5; 15 nucleotides match TRBD2. The ends lost 4 bases at V and 5 bases at J; junction bases unmatched: 6. From germline, CDR1 is SGDLS and CDR2 YYNGEE. The CDR3 sequence is 16 residues long. CDR3 amino acids: CASSLGLAGGRETQYF. The CDR3 DNA is TGTGCCAGCAGCTTGGGACTAGCGGGAGGAAGGGAGACCCAGTACTTC.

The genes are TRBV9 and TRBJ2-1; TRBD1 aligns across 9 bases. Germline V gene sequence: CDR1 SGDLS, CDR2 YYNGEE. J gave up 4 bases and V 3 bases, and 8 bases lay outside the gene matches. This CDR3 spans 16 amino acids. The CDR3 region is CASSAPQGAGYNEQFF. As DNA, the CDR3 is TGTGCCAGCAGCGCACCACAGGGGGCAGGATACAATGAGCAGTTCTTC. The full variable domain, its missing parts supplied by reference TRBV9 and TRBJ2-1, is DSGVTQTPKHLITATGQRVTLRCSPRSGDLSVYWYQQSLDQGLQFLIQYYNGEERAKGNILERFSAQQFPDLHSELNLSSLELGDSALYFCASSAPQGAGYNEQFFGPGTRLTVL.

A single count supports this clone. Other DNA sequences within the sample encode an identical CDR3. This sequence joins TRBV28 and TRBJ1-2; no firm D call. Per the germline V gene, CDR1 is MDHEN and CDR2 is SYDVKM. CDR3 length: 13 amino acids. V shed 5 bases and J shed 4 bases, with 11 bases lying between them. This CDR3 is CASSAREPYGYTF. The CDR3 DNA is TGTGCCAGCAGTGCCCGCGAGCCCTATGGCTACACCTTC.

V usage is TRBV5-5 and J usage is TRBJ2-5, with 7 bases lining up with TRBD1. V shed 3 bases, J shed 2 bases, and the junction held 7 bases outside the gene matches. The CDR3 spans 15 residues. Germline V gene data show CDR1 as SGHKS and CDR2 as YYEKEE (reference sequence). The CDR3 nucleotides read TGTGCCAGCAGCTCGGGACAGATTGTTCAAGAGACCCAGTACTTC. Translation gives CASSSGQIVQETQYF. The full variable domain, rest sourced from reference TRBV5-5 and TRBJ2-5, is DAGVTQSPTHLIKTRGQQVTLRCSPISGHKSVSWYQQVLGQGPQFIFQYYEKEERGRGNFPDRFSARQFPNYSSELNVNALLLGDSALYLCASSSGQIVQETQYFGPGTRLLVL.

This chain uses TRBV18 with TRBJ2-5, with a weak D call TRBD1 (5 bases). V lost 0 bases to trimming and J lost 5 bases, with 10 bases between them. The CDR3 is 14 residues long. CDR1 KGHSH and CDR2 LQKENI come from the germline V gene. The CDR3, as DNA: TGTGCCAGCTCACCACCGAAGGGGTGGGAGACCCAGTACTTC. Residues: CASSPPKGWETQYF. Complete variable domain (other parts from reference TRBV18 and TRBJ2-5): NAGVMQNPRHLVRRRGQEARLRCSPMKGHSHVYWYRQLPEEGLKFMVYLQKENIIDESGMPKERFSAEFPKEGPSILRIQQVVRGDSAAYFCASSPPKGWETQYFGPGTRLLVL.

J is TRBJ1-2 and V is TRBV4-2; D perhaps matches TRBD1 (6 bases). The CDR3 contains 14 residues. The V and J ends lost 0 bases and 1 base respectively, with 6 bases between them. Germline CDR1 is LGHNA and CDR2 is YNFKEQ. In nucleotides, the CDR3 is TGTGCCAGCAGCCAAGAGGACAGTAACTATGGCTACACCTTC. It translates to CASSQEDSNYGYTF.

This chain joins TRBV7-2 and TRBJ2-7; possible D gene TRBD1, 5 bases. V lost 1 base to trimming and J lost 5 bases, with 9 bases between them. Germline assignment: CDR1 SGHTA and CDR2 FQGNSA. The length of the CDR3 is 13 residues. CDR3 sequence: CASSLEGFDEQYF. The CDR3 region has the DNA TGTGCCAGCAGCTTAGAGGGGTTTGACGAGCAGTACTTC.

The chain joins TRBV27 to TRBJ2-5, with a possible D match to TRBD1 (5 bases). Germline lookup yields CDR1 MNHEY and CDR2 SMNVEV (reference sequence). V was shortened by 2 bases and J by 1 base, with 14 bases between the two germline ends. CDR3 length: 16 residues. As DNA, the CDR3 is TGTGCCAGCAGTTTAAAAGGGGTCCCAGGCCAAGAGACCCAGTACTTC. This sequence encodes CASSLKGVPGQETQYF.

This chain links TRBV14 with TRBJ2-3, with D unresolved. V was trimmed by 0 bases and J by 4 bases, leaving 23 bases between them. Looked up from germline, CDR1 is SGHDN and CDR2 is FVKESK. The CDR3 contains 19 residues. The CDR3 protein is CASSQEFSVTTVHPDTQYF. Here the CDR3 DNA reads TGTGCCAGCAGCCAAGAATTCTCCGTGACAACGGTGCACCCAGATACGCAGTATTTT. The full variable domain, with the rest looked up from reference TRBV14 and TRBJ2-3, is EAGVTQFPSHSVIEKGQTVTLRCDPISGHDNLYWYRRVMGKEIKFLLHFVKESKQDESGMPNNRFLAERTGGTYSTLKVQPAELEDSGVYFCASSQEFSVTTVHPDTQYFGPGTRLTVL.

The chain employs TRBV19 and TRBJ2-5; 7 bases map to TRBD1. Germline CDR1 reads LNHDA; CDR2 reads SQIVND (reference sequence). The CDR3 consists of 14 residues. V shed 5 bases and J 1 base; nucleotides not matched to a gene: 4. CDR3 coding DNA: TGTGCCAGTAGTGAGGGGACAGTCCAAGAGACCCAGTACTTC. Amino acids: CASSEGTVQETQYF.

CDR3 in DNA: TGTGCCACCAGCTTTAGCGGGAGTGCTGGGGCCAACGTCCTGACTTTC. Translated, it gives CATSFSGSAGANVLTF. J is TRBJ2-6 and V is TRBV15, with TRBD2 matching over 9 bases. Germline assignment: CDR1 LNHNV and CDR2 YYDKDF (reference sequence). The trim removed 5 bases at V and 2 bases at J, leaving 4 bases unmatched. The CDR3 is made up of 16 amino acids. The variable domain in full, completed from reference TRBV15 and TRBJ2-6, reads DAMVIQNPRYQVTQFGKPVTLSCSQTLNHNVMYWYQQKSSQAPKLLFHYYDKDFNNEADTPDNFQSRRPNTSFCFLDIRSPGLGDTAMYLCATSFSGSAGANVLTFGAGSRLTVL.

The V gene is TRBV5-6, the J gene TRBJ2-2; TRBD2 is a possible D gene (5 bases). V dropped 2 bases and J dropped 3 bases, with 14 bases sitting between them. Germline V CDR1 and CDR2: SGHDT, YYEEEE. CDR3 length: 16 amino acids. The CDR3 is CASSFPNGVDTGELFF. CDR3 coding DNA: TGTGCCAGCAGCTTCCCGAACGGGGTAGACACCGGGGAGCTGTTTTTT.

This chain links TRBV7-9 with TRBJ1-1; unclear D gene. The CDR3 runs 13 residues. Deletions cut 5 bases from V and 4 bases from J, with 11 bases between. CDR1 is SEHNR and CDR2 is FQNEAQ in the germline V gene (reference sequence). The DNA of the CDR3 is TGTGCCAGCAGCGCCGTACTGCGCACTGAAGCTTTCTTT. Protein product: CASSAVLRTEAFF.

This chain links TRBV29-1 with TRBJ1-5; TRBD1 agrees at 7 bases. J lost 2 bases, V lost 7 bases, and 8 bases had no gene match. Germline values: CDR1 SQVTM, CDR2 ANQGSEA. The CDR3 has 14 residues. CDR3 amino acids: CSASTGSGNQPQHF. DNA of the CDR3: TGCAGCGCTTCGACAGGGAGCGGCAATCAGCCCCAGCATTTT. Full variable domain (remainder filled in from reference TRBV29-1 and TRBJ1-5): SAVISQKPSRDICQRGTSLTIQCQVDSQVTMMFWYRQQPGQSLTLIATANQGSEATYESGFVIDKFPISRPNLTFSTLTVSNMSPEDSSIYLCSASTGSGNQPQHFGDGTRLSIL.

This clone was seen once. V and J are TRBV7-8 and TRBJ1-2; 10 bases align to TRBD1. V trimming: 5 bases; J trimming: 2 bases; junction bases outside the gene matches: 2. The CDR3 spans 14 residues. Germline-derived CDR1 and CDR2 are SGHVS and FQNEAQ. CDR3 nucleotides: TGTGCCAGCAGCGCGGACAGGGGGAACTATGGCTACACCTTC. Translation gives CASSADRGNYGYTF.

The V call is TRBV18, the J call TRBJ2-3; 7 nucleotides line up with TRBD2. The CDR3 has 17 amino acids. V lost 2 bases, J lost 0 bases, and 8 bases stayed unmatched. In germline, CDR1 is KGHSH, CDR2 LQKENI. The CDR3 spells CASSPSGGSPSTDTQYF. DNA for the CDR3: TGTGCCAGCTCACCATCGGGAGGCTCGCCTAGCACAGATACGCAGTATTTT.

V gene TRBV25-1 combines with J gene TRBJ2-7, with 11 bases lining up with TRBD1. CDR1 MGHDK and CDR2 SYGVNS come from the germline V gene. This CDR3 region has 16 residues. After removal of 8 bases from V and 5 bases from J, the junction contained 14 bases not matched to a gene. CDR3 nucleotide sequence: TGTGCCAGCGGAATCACCGGGACAGGGGGAACGGACGAGCAGTACTTC. It codes for CASGITGTGGTDEQYF.

This clone was picked up a small number of times. This chain joins TRBV6-2 or TRBV6-3 and TRBJ1-5; D may be TRBD1 (5 bases). The CDR3 length is 16 residues. The germline CDR1 and CDR2 sequences are MNHEY and SVGEGT. V lost 3 bases, J lost 3 bases, and 15 bases lay in between. CDR3: CASSYEQGVLNQPQHF. CDR3 nucleotides: TGTGCCAGCAGTTATGAGCAGGGTGTGCTCAATCAGCCCCAGCATTTT.

The V call is TRBV21-1, the J call TRBJ1-2. TRBV21-1 is shown as a pseudogene. The CDR3 runs to 10 residues. In DNA, the CDR3 is TGTGCCAGCACCCCCTCTGGCTACACCTTC. Protein product: CASTPSGYTF.

The chain has TRBV4-2 and TRBJ1-5, with D possibly TRBD1 on 6 matching bases. The germline V gene has CDR1 LGHNA and CDR2 YNFKEQ. Trimming took off 1 base at V and 2 bases at J, with 9 bases between the two ends. This CDR3 contains 15 residues. DNA of the CDR3: TGTGCCAGCAGCCAAGGTCACAGGGGCAATCAGCCCCAGCATTTT. Its translation: CASSQGHRGNQPQHF.

The chain has TRBV9 and TRBJ2-2, with TRBD2 matching over 12 bases. From germline, CDR1 is SGDLS and CDR2 YYNGEE. The CDR3 loop spans 17 amino acids. The V gene end was trimmed by 4 bases and the J gene end by 5 bases; junction bases not matched to a gene: 9. The CDR3 protein is CASSQTGLAGRTGELFF. DNA for the CDR3: TGTGCCAGCAGCCAGACTGGACTAGCGGGAAGGACCGGGGAGCTGTTTTTT. The full variable domain, in which reference TRBV9 and TRBJ2-2 provide the parts outside the CDR3, is DSGVTQTPKHLITATGQRVTLRCSPRSGDLSVYWYQQSLDQGLQFLIQYYNGEERAKGNILERFSAQQFPDLHSELNLSSLELGDSALYFCASSQTGLAGRTGELFFGEGSRLTVL.

This clone has only one observation. V is TRBV6-6 and J is TRBJ1-2; D remains unclear. Per the germline V gene, CDR1 is MNHNY and CDR2 is SVGAGI (reference sequence). V shed 6 bases and J shed 7 bases, with 15 bases lying between them. CDR3 length: 13 amino acids. The CDR3 here is CASRQPPSGGYTF. The CDR3, as DNA: TGTGCCAGCAGGCAGCCACCGAGCGGTGGCTACACCTTC.

V usage is TRBV19 and J usage is TRBJ1-5; 9 nucleotides agree with TRBD1. V shed 5 bases, J shed 3 bases, and the junction held 2 bases outside the gene matches. Per the germline V gene, CDR1 is LNHDA and CDR2 is SQIVND (reference sequence). CDR3 length equals 14 residues. In nucleotides, the CDR3 is TGTGCCAGTAGTCGACAGGGGGACAATCAGCCCCAGCATTTT. It translates to CASSRQGDNQPQHF.

The chain employs TRBV30 and TRBJ1-6; 10 nucleotides match TRBD1. Germline loops: CDR1 GTSNPN, CDR2 SVGIG (reference sequence). This CDR3 has 15 residues. Unmatched junction bases numbered 11, after V lost 0 bases and J lost 15 bases. The CDR3 loop is CAWSVTRTGGLVLHF. The DNA for the CDR3 is TGTGCCTGGAGTGTAACCCGGACAGGGGGACTCGTCCTCCACTTT.